This T cell receptor (beta chain) comes out of a study of radiotherapy plus CTLA-4 blockade in lung cancer. Study in general: There were objective responses in 15% to 20% of patients, and around 31% had disease control.

Profiling relied on immunoSEQ multiplex PCR, and the TCRdb table lists in-frame clones only, not all of them. The sample lists approximately 77,000 clones, around 79% seen once, with about 23% in the top ten. CDR3 length: 14 residues. The germline V gene has CDR1 SNHLY and CDR2 FYNNEI. V was pared by 3 bases and J by 4 bases, with 2 bases of the junction left unmatched. The sample holds a few counts of this clone. This TCR derives from a human donor with non-small cell lung cancer whose response to radiotherapy plus ipilimumab could not be evaluated. Some clones in this sample may be carry-over from other donors' samples. The source was peripheral blood, collected from a patient treated with radiotherapy plus ipilimumab. The V and J genes are TRBV2 and TRBJ1-5, with 8 nucleotides matching TRBD1. For the CDR3, the DNA is TGTGCCAGCAGTGACGGGACAGGAAATCAGCCCCAGCATTTT. This gives the protein CASSDGTGNQPQHF.